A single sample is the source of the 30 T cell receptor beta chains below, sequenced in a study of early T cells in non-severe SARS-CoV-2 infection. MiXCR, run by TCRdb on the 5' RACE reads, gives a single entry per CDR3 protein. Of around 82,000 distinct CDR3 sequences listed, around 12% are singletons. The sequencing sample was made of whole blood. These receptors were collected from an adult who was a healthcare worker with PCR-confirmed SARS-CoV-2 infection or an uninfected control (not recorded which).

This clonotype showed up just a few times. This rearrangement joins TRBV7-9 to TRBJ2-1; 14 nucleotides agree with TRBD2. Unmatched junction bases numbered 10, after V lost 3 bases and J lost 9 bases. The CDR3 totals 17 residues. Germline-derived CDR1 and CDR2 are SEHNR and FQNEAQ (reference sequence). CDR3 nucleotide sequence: TGTGCCAGCAGCTTTCGCACGGGACTAGCGGGAGCGGGTGAGCAGTTCTTC. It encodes CASSFRTGLAGAGEQFF.

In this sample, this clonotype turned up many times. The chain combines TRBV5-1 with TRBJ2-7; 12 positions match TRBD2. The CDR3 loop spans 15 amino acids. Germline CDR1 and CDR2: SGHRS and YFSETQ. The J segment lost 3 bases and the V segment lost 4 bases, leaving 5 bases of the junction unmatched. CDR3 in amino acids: CASSAGTSGRYEQYF. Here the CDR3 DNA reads TGCGCCAGCAGCGCCGGGACTAGCGGGCGCTACGAGCAGTACTTC.

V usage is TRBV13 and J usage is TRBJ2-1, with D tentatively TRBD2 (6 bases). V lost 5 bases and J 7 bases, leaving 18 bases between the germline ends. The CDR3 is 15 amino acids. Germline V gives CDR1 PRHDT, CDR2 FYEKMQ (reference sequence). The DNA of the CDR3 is TGTGCCAGCAGCCCTCTGGGCTCCCGGGGGAATGAGCAGTTCTTC. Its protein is CASSPLGSRGNEQFF.

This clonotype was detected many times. CDR3 in amino acids: CASSLGQWDTEAFF. The CDR3 DNA sequence: TGTGCCAGCAGCTTGGGACAGTGGGACACTGAAGCTTTCTTT. The chain has TRBV5-6 and TRBJ1-1; maybe TRBD1 (5 bases). The CDR3 consists of 14 residues. V gave up 0 bases and J gave up 3 bases, with 9 bases separating them. CDR1 SGHDT and CDR2 YYEEEE come from the germline V gene.

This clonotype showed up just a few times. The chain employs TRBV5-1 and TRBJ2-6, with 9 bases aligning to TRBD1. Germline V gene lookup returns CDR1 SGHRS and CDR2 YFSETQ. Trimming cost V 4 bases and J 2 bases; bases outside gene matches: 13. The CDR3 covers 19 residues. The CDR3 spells CASSPTPGTGMAGANVLTF. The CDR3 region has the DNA TGCGCCAGCAGCCCAACCCCCGGGACAGGGATGGCTGGGGCCAACGTCCTGACTTTC.

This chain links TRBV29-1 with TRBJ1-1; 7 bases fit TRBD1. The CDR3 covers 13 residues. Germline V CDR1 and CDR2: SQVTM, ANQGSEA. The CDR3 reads CKAQGQQDTEAFF. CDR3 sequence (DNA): TGCAAAGCTCAGGGACAGCAGGACACTGAAGCTTTCTTT. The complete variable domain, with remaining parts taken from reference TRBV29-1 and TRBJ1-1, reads SAVISQKPSRDICQRGTSLTIQCQVDSQVTMMFWYRQQPGQSLTLIATANQGSEATYESGFVIDKFPISRPNLTFSTLTVSNMSPEDSSIYLCKAQGQQDTEAFFGQGTRLTVV.

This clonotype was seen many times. CDR3 region: CASSLLAGQNTEAFF. The CDR3 DNA is TGTGCCAGCAGCCTCCTGGCGGGGCAGAACACTGAAGCTTTCTTT. V and J are TRBV14 and TRBJ1-1; perhaps TRBD1 as D (5 bases). The V end was cut by 4 bases, the J end by 1 base, with 13 bases between. Germline CDR1 is SGHDN and CDR2 is FVKESK. The CDR3 totals 15 residues.

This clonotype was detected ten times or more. The CDR3, as DNA: TGTGCCAGCAGTCTTGACAGGGGTGGAAGCACAGATACGCAGTATTTT. This encodes CASSLDRGGSTDTQYF. V gene TRBV27 combines with J gene TRBJ2-3; 8 bases fit TRBD1. This CDR3 has 16 residues. Germline CDR1 MNHEY, CDR2 SMNVEV (reference sequence). With V trimmed by 5 bases and J by 0 bases, 7 bases remained unmatched.

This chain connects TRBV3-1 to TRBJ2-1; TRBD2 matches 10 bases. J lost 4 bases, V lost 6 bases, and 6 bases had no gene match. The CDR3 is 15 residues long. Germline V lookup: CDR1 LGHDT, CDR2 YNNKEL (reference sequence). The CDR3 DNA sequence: TGTGCCAGCAGTCGGACTAGCGGAGGGTACAATGAGCAGTTCTTC. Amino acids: CASSRTSGGYNEQFF.

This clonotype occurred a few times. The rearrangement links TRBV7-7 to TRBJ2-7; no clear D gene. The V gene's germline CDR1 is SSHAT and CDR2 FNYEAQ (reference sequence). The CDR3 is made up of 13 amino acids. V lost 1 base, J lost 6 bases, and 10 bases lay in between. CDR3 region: CASSLGPDREQYF. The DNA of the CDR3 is TGTGCCAGCAGCTTAGGGCCGGATCGCGAGCAGTACTTC.

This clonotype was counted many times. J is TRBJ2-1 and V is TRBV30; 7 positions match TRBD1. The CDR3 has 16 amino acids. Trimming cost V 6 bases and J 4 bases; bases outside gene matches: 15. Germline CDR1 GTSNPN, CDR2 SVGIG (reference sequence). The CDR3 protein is CACPKAGQEVYNEQFF. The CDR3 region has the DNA TGTGCCTGTCCTAAGGCCGGACAGGAGGTATACAATGAGCAGTTCTTC.

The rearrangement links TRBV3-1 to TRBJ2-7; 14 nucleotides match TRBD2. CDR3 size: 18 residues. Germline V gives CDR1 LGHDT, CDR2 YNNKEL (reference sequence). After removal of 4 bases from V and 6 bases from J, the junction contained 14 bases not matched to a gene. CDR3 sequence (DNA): TGTGCCAGCAGCCCGTTCGGACTAGCGGGAGGTTTGCGCGGCGAGCAGTACTTC. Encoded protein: CASSPFGLAGGLRGEQYF.

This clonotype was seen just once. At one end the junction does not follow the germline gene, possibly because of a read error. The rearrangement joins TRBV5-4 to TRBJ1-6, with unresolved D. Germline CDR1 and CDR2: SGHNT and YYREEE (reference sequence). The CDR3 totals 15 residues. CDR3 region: CVSTTTAGANSPLHF. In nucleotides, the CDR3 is TGTGTCAGCACCACGACCGCGGGCGCTAATTCACCCCTCCACTTT.

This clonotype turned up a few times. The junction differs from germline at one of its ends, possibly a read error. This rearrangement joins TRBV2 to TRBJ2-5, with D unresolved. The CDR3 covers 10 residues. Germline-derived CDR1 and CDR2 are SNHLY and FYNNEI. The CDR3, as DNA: TGTGCCAGCAAAGGAAACTTACCCCTCTTC. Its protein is CASKGNLPLF.

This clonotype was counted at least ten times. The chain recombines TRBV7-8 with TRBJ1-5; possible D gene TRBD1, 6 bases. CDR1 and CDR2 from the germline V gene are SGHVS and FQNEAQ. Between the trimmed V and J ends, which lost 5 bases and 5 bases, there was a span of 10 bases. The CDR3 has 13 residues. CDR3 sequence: CASSRTDYQPQHF. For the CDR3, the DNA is TGTGCCAGCAGCCGGACAGACTATCAGCCCCAGCATTTT.

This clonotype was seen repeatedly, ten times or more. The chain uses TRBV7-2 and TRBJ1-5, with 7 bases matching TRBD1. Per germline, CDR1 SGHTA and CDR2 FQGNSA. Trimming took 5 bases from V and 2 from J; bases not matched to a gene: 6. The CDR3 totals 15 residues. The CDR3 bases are TGTGCCAGCAGCCGACAGGGCTGGGGCAATCAGCCCCAGCATTTT. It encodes CASSRQGWGNQPQHF.

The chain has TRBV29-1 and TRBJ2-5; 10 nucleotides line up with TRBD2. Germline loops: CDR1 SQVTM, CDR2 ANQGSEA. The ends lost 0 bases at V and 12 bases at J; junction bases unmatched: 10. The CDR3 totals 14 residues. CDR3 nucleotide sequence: TGCAGCGTTGAAGATCCCACTAGCGGGGTCAAAAAGTACTTC. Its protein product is CSVEDPTSGVKKYF. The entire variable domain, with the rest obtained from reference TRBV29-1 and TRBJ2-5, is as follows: SAVISQKPSRDICQRGTSLTIQCQVDSQVTMMFWYRQQPGQSLTLIATANQGSEATYESGFVIDKFPISRPNLTFSTLTVSNMSPEDSSIYLCSVEDPTSGVKKYFGPGTRLLVL.

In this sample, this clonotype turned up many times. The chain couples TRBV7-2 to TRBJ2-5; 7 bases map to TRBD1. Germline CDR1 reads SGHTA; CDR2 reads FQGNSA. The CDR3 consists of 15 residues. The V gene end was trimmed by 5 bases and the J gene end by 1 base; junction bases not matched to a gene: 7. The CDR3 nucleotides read TGTGCCAGCAGCCTACAGACAGGGCGCCAAGAGACCCAGTACTTC. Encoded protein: CASSLQTGRQETQYF.

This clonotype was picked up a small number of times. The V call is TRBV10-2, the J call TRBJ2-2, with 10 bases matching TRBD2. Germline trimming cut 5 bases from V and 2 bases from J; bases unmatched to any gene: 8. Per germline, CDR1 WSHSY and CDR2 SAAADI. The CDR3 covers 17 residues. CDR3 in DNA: TGCGCCAGCAGTAGACTAGCGGGCGATATTAACACCGGGGAGCTGTTTTTT. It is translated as CASSRLAGDINTGELFF.

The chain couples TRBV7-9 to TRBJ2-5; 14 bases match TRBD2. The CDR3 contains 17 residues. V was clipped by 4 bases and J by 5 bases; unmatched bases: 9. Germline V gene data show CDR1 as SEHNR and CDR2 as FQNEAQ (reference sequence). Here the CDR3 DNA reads TGTGCCAGCAGCTCCAAGACTAGCGGGAGGGCCCTGGAGACCCAGTACTTC. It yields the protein CASSSKTSGRALETQYF.

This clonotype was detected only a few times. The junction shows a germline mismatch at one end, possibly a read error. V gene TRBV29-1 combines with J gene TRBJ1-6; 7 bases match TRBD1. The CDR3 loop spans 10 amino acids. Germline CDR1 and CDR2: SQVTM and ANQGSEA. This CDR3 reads CSVLDRVLHF. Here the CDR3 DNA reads TGCAGCGTTTTAGACAGGGTCCTCCATTTT.

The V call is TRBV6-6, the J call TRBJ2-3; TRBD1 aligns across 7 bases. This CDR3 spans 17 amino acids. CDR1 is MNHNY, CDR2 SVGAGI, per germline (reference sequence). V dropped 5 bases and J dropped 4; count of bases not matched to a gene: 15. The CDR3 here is CASSQLPGTEGADTQYF. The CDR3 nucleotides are TGTGCCAGCAGTCAGCTCCCCGGGACAGAAGGTGCAGATACGCAGTATTTT.

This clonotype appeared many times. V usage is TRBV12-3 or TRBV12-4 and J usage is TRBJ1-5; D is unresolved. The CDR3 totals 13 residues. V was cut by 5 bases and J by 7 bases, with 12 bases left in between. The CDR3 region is CASSLIEEQPQHF. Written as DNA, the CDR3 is TGTGCCAGCAGTCTGATAGAAGAACAGCCCCAGCATTTT.

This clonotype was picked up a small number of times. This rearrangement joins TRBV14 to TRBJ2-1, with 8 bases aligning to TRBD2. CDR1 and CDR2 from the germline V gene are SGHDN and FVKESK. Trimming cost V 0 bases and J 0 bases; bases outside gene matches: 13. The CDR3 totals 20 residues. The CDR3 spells CASSQDPSASGPSSYNEQFF. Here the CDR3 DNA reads TGTGCCAGCAGCCAAGATCCCTCGGCTAGCGGGCCCAGCTCCTACAATGAGCAGTTCTTC.

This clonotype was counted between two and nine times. CDR3 region: CASSLGPDTGELFF. The CDR3 DNA reads TGTGCCAGCAGCTTAGGACCGGACACCGGGGAGCTGTTTTTT. The V and J genes are TRBV11-2 and TRBJ2-2; no definite D call. V was trimmed by 1 base and J by 3 bases, leaving 6 bases between them. The length of the CDR3 is 14 residues. The germline V gene has CDR1 SGHAT and CDR2 FQNNGV.

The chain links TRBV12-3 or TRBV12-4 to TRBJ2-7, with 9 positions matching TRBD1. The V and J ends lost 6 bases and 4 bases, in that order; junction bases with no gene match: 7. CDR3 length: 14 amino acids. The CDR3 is CASSPTGGLYEQYF. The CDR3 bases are TGTGCCAGCAGCCCGACAGGGGGTTTGTACGAGCAGTACTTC.

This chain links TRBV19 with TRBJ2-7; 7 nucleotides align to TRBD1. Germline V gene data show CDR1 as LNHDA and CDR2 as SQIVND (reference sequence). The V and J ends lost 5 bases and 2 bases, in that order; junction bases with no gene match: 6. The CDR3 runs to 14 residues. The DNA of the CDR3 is TGTGCCAGTAGTTTTCGACAGGGACCCTACGAGCAGTACTTC. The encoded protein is CASSFRQGPYEQYF.

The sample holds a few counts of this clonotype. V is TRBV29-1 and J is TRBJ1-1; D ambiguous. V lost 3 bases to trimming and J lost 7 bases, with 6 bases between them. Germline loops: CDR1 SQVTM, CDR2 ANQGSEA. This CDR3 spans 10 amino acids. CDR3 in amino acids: CSVEAREAFF. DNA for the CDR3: TGCAGCGTTGAGGCCCGTGAAGCTTTCTTT.

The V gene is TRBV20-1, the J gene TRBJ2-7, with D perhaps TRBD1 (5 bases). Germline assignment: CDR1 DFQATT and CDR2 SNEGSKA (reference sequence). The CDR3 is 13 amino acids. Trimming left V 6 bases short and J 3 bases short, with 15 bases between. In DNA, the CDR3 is TGCAGTGCCCTTGATGACAGTGACTACGAGCAGTACTTC. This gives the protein CSALDDSDYEQYF.

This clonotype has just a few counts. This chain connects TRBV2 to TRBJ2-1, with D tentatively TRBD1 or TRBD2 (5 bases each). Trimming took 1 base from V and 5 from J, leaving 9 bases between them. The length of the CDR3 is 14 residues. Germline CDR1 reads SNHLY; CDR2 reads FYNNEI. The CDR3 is CASSEEGRDNEQFF. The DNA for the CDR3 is TGTGCCAGCAGTGAAGAGGGGAGAGACAATGAGCAGTTCTTC.